The subject of this entry is one T cell receptor (beta chain). Its matching antigen is unknown. The source of the sample is a study of shared clonotypes between healthy human individuals. Study-wide points: The four-donor shared clonotypes exceeded non-shared clonotypes in generation probability, with non-shared ones scoring lower.

CD45RO-negative, CCR7-selected cells formed the naive CD8 fraction, which excluded terminally differentiated effector memory CD45RA+ cells. Healthy HIV-negative adults with no recent acute infections or vaccinations were recruited as donors. Assay: immunoSEQ multiplex PCR; the TCRdb copy retains only in-frame clones and omits some. The sample has roughly 570,000 clones, about 98% seen once. V was trimmed by 2 bases and J by 9 bases, leaving 11 bases between them. Germline V gene data show CDR1 as LNHDA and CDR2 as SQIVND (reference sequence). CDR3 length: 13 residues. The chain carries TRBV19 and TRBJ2-1; no clear D gene. Sequencing was done on a sample of naive CD8+ T cells sorted from blood. This clonotype was obtained from a man aged 25 to 40 in good health. CDR3 nucleotide sequence: TGTGCCAGTAGTATATATACTCTAGGTGAGCAGTTCTTC. Its protein is CASSIYTLGEQFF. Variable domain in full (rest from reference TRBV19 and TRBJ2-1): DGGITQSPKYLFRKEGQNVTLSCEQNLNHDAMYWYRQDPGQGLRLIYYSQIVNDFQKGDIAEGYSVSREKKESFPLTVTSAQKNPTAFYLCASSIYTLGEQFFGPGTRLTVL.